Listed below are T cell receptor beta chains from one sample, sequenced in a study of blood T cell repertoires in COVID-19. Repertoires were generated with immunoSEQ multiplex PCR, while TCRdb's copy carries only in-frame clones and drops some. This sample has roughly 300,000 clones, with about 90% found just once. The specimen was PBMCs or T cells enriched from blood (not recorded which). These receptors were obtained from a woman in her thirties who had recovered from COVID-19. The conserved cysteine and the conserved F or W are not part of the CDR3 here. Fields, in order: V gene, D gene, J gene, CDR3 protein. D genes are given only for firm matches.

V: TRBV12-5
D: .
J: TRBJ2-5
CDR3: ASGLAVGGQETQY

V: TRBV2
D: TRBD1
J: TRBJ2-7
CDR3: ATGESSYEQY

V: TRBV7-2
D: .
J: TRBJ1-1
CDR3: ASSLSGGGTEAF

V: TRBV7-9
D: TRBD2
J: TRBJ2-3
CDR3: ASSLWGSGGLSDTQY

V: TRBV19
D: .
J: TRBJ2-2
CDR3: ASSGSRVGELF

V: TRBV2
D: TRBD1
J: TRBJ1-1
CDR3: ASRGQLAF

V: TRBV6-1
D: TRBD1
J: TRBJ1-5
CDR3: ASSDSSRGSHQPQH

V: TRBV11-3
D: TRBD1
J: TRBJ2-1
CDR3: ASSLDRAGGYNEQF

V: TRBV29-1
D: TRBD1
J: TRBJ1-2
CDR3: SVPGGPVYGYT

V: TRBV18
D: TRBD2
J: TRBJ2-1
CDR3: ASSLLTGLGNEQF

V: TRBV27
D: TRBD2
J: TRBJ2-2
CDR3: ASSARASGGKAGELF

V: TRBV18
D: TRBD2
J: TRBJ2-1
CDR3: ASSPHPLAGNYNEQF

V: TRBV6-2/TRBV6-3
D: TRBD1
J: TRBJ2-2
CDR3: ASSLTGSNGELF

V: TRBV6-5
D: .
J: TRBJ1-2
CDR3: ASSGAGIYGYT

V: TRBV2
D: TRBD1
J: TRBJ1-3
CDR3: ASGDRVSGNTIY

V: TRBV7-2
D: TRBD1
J: TRBJ1-1
CDR3: ASTSLGTGRKDTEAF

V: TRBV5-1
D: .
J: TRBJ2-3
CDR3: ASSLASGYTTDTQY

V: TRBV30
D: .
J: TRBJ1-6
CDR3: ACQVPKSPGNSPLH

V: TRBV28
D: TRBD1
J: TRBJ1-2
CDR3: ASGTGTGLYYGYT

V: TRBV6-5
D: .
J: TRBJ2-5
CDR3: AIRQTDQETQY

V: TRBV2
D: TRBD1
J: TRBJ2-7
CDR3: ASSTGGEQY

V: TRBV6-2/TRBV6-3
D: .
J: TRBJ1-1
CDR3: ASSYHRDTEAF

V: TRBV29-1
D: .
J: TRBJ1-1
CDR3: SVAMNTEAF

V: TRBV28
D: .
J: TRBJ2-2
CDR3: ASSLGGSNTGELF

V: TRBV18
D: TRBD1
J: TRBJ1-1
CDR3: ASSPPGGGTEAF

V: TRBV7-9
D: TRBD1
J: TRBJ1-5
CDR3: ASSQGAGQPQH

V: TRBV4-1
D: TRBD2
J: TRBJ2-5
CDR3: ASSLSGGGLQETQY